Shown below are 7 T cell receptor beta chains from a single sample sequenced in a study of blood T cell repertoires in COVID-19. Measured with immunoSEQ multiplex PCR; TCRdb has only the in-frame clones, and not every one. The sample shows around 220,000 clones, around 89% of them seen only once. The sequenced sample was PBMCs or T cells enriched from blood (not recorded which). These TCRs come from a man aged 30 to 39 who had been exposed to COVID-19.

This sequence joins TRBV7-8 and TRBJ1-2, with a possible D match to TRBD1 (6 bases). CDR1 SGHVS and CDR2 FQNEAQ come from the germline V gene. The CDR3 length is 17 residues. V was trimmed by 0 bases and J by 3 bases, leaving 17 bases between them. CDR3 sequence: CASSLADGTSTDYGYTF. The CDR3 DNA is TGTGCCAGCAGCTTAGCTGACGGGACATCTACTGACTATGGCTACACCTTC.

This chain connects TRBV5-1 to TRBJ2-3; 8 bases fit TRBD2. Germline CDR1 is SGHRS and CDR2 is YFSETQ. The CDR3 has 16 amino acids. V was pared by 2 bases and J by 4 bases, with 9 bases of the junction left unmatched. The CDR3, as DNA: TGCGCCAGCAGCTTCGTTAGCGGGGCGGACTCAGATACGCAGTATTTT. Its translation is CASSFVSGADSDTQYF.

The CDR3 DNA reads TGTGCCAGCAGCCAATTCAAACGGGCCTACAATGAGCAGTTCTTC. Its protein is CASSQFKRAYNEQFF. The gene calls are TRBV14 and TRBJ2-1; no clear D. Germline values: CDR1 SGHDN, CDR2 FVKESK. The CDR3 length is 15 residues. The V end was cut by 2 bases, the J end by 2 bases, with 10 bases between.

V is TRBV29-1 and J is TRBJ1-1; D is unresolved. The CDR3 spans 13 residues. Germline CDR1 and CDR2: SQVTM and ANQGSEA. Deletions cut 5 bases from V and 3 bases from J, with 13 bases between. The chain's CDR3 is CSVPTVGDTEAFF. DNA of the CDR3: TGCAGCGTTCCGACTGTCGGGGACACTGAAGCTTTCTTT.

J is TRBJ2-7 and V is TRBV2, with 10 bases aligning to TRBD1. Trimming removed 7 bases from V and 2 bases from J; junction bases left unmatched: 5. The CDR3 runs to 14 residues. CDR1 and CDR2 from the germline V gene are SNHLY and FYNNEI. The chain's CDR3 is CASKMGQGTYEQYF. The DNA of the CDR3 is TGTGCCAGCAAAATGGGACAGGGGACCTACGAGCAGTACTTC.

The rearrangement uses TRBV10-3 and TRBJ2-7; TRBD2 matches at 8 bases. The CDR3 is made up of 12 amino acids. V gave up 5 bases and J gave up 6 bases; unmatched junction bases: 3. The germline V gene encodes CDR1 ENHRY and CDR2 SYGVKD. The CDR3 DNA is TGTGCCATCAGTCCACTAGCGGCCGAGCAGTACTTC. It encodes CAISPLAAEQYF.

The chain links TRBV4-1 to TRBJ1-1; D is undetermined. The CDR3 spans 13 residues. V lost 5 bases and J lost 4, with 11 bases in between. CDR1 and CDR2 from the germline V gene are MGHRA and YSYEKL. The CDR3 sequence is CASSYKEGTEAFF. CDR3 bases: TGCGCCAGCAGCTATAAGGAGGGCACTGAAGCTTTCTTT.